This T cell receptor (beta chain) is from a study of T cells after yellow fever vaccination. Regarding the study as a whole: CD4 and CD8 compartments shared a small share of clonotypes. Post-booster repertoires contained most primary-vaccination clones again (about 95% CD4, about 90% CD8).

TCR cDNA was made by 5'RACE template switching, adding a universal primer site and UMIs. Each CDR3 protein gets one entry after TCRdb re-called the 5' RACE reads with MiXCR. The data contain 250,000 to 350,000 distinct CDR3 sequences, around 4.3% of them singletons. Germline V gene sequence: CDR1 DFQATT, CDR2 SNEGSKA (reference sequence). The V end was cut by 5 bases, the J end by 4 bases, with 14 bases between. This CDR3 is 13 amino acids long. This clonotype showed up many times. The antigen is undetermined. Specimen: PBMCs, collected 15 days after the yellow fever booster vaccination. The gene calls are TRBV20-1 and TRBJ2-5; D might be TRBD1 or TRBD2, each matching 5 bases. The clonotype was recovered from a man in his late teens or twenties who received the YFV17D yellow fever vaccine. Here the CDR3 reads CSAGTAGGETQYF. DNA for the CDR3: TGCAGTGCTGGGACGGCTGGGGGAGAGACCCAGTACTTC.